The 28 T cell receptor beta chains below all came from one sample that was sequenced in a study of blood T cells in healthy people across ages. With a J-beta primer mix and a sample-barcoded 5' primer, a second PCR ran roughly 6 to 11 cycles. TCRdb ran MiXCR on the 5' RACE reads and lists one entry per CDR3 protein. The table records about 930,000 distinct CDR3 sequences, under 35% of them present only once. This sample also belongs to another study, concerning T cells of mothers and their children.

The sequenced material came from blood. The receptors stem from a woman in her thirties or forties in good health.

This clonotype was counted ten times or more. The gene calls are TRBV20-1 and TRBJ2-7; 7 positions agree with TRBD1. Germline V gives CDR1 DFQATT, CDR2 SNEGSKA (reference sequence). Trimming at V came to 5 bases and at J to 2 bases, leaving 9 bases not matched to a gene. This CDR3 is 14 amino acids long. CDR3 DNA sequence: TGCAGTGCTGCCCCGGACAGGATAACCTACGAGCAGTACTTC. Protein: CSAAPDRITYEQYF.

The chain couples TRBV6-6 to TRBJ2-3; 7 bases map to TRBD1. The germline V gene encodes CDR1 MNHNY and CDR2 SVGAGI (reference sequence). The J segment lost 3 bases and the V segment lost 4 bases, leaving 10 bases of the junction unmatched. This CDR3 is built from 16 residues. As DNA, the CDR3 is TGTGCCAGCAGTTTCCGGGGACAGCTTGATACAGATACGCAGTATTTT. This sequence encodes CASSFRGQLDTDTQYF.

As to this clonotype: Relative to the germline gene, one junction end is altered; a read error may explain this. The chain has TRBV4-3 and TRBJ1-5; 7 bases are shared with TRBD1. The CDR3 contains 16 residues. The V gene's germline CDR1 is LGHNA and CDR2 YSLEER. The CDR3 DNA reads as TGCGCCAGCAACCAAGACTCGGGCAGGGGGGATCAGCCCCAGCATTTT. Its protein product is CASNQDSGRGDQPQHF.

V and J are TRBV2 and TRBJ1-5; D is uncertain. Trimming cost V 2 bases and J 9 bases, with 8 bases left between them. The germline V gene encodes CDR1 SNHLY and CDR2 FYNNEI. The CDR3 spans 12 residues. For the CDR3, the DNA is TGTGCCAGCAGTGAACCGTTCTCGCCCCAGCATTTT. Amino acids: CASSEPFSPQHF.

This clonotype turned up a few times. Just one base apart from a much larger clone, this may be a read error. The CDR3 sequence is CASSPPDSRSYNEQFF. The CDR3, as DNA: TGTGCCAGCAGCCCCCCTGACAGCAGGAGCTACAATGAGCAGTTCTTC. V and J are TRBV7-8 and TRBJ2-1, with TRBD1 as a possible D gene (5 bases). Trimming took 5 bases from V and 3 from J, leaving 17 bases between them. Germline loops: CDR1 SGHVS, CDR2 FQNEAQ. The CDR3 runs 16 residues.

V usage is TRBV4-3 and J usage is TRBJ2-4; D is perhaps TRBD2 (6 bases). There are 13 residues in the CDR3. V was clipped by 0 bases and J by 13 bases, with 13 bases between them. The V gene's germline CDR1 is LGHNA and CDR2 YSLEER. The CDR3 region has the DNA TGCGCCAGCAGCCAAGATTGGTTCCGGGAGCAGTACTTC. It encodes CASSQDWFREQYF.

The chain has TRBV7-2 and TRBJ1-5, with D hard to call. CDR1 is SGHTA, CDR2 FQGNSA, per germline. Trimming cost V 3 bases and J 7 bases, with 16 bases left between them. The CDR3 runs to 15 residues. The CDR3 loop reads CASSLDGIGQQPQHF. The CDR3 DNA reads TGTGCCAGCAGCTTGGACGGGATTGGCCAACAGCCCCAGCATTTT. Together with reference TRBV7-2 and TRBJ1-5, the CDR3 gives the full variable domain: GAGVSQSPSNKVTEKGKDVELRCDPISGHTALYWYRQSLGQGLEFLIYFQGNSAPDKSGLPSDRFSAERTGGSVSTLTIQRTQQEDSAVYLCASSLDGIGQQPQHFGDGTRLSIL.

The rearrangement uses TRBV21-1 and TRBJ1-5. TRBV21-1 is an annotated pseudogene. This CDR3 contains 14 residues. CDR3 DNA sequence: TGTGCCAGCAGCAAGGGGAGGGGCCCGGCTCCCCAGCATTTT. This gives the protein CASSKGRGPAPQHF.

The chain uses TRBV6-5 and TRBJ2-3, with a weak D call TRBD2 (6 bases). V was trimmed by 0 bases and J by 0 bases, leaving 10 bases between them. Germline values: CDR1 MNHEY, CDR2 SVGAGI. This CDR3 is 16 amino acids long. The CDR3 region is CASSYSIGGSTDTQYF. Written as DNA, the CDR3 is TGTGCCAGCAGTTACTCGATAGGAGGGAGCACAGATACGCAGTATTTT.

V and J are TRBV5-6 and TRBJ1-6; D is unresolved. Germline V CDR1 and CDR2: SGHDT, YYEEEE. The CDR3 contains 12 residues. V lost 3 bases and J lost 5, with 3 bases in between. The CDR3 sequence: CASSSDNSPLHF. Here the CDR3 DNA reads TGTGCCAGCAGCTCGGATAATTCACCCCTCCACTTT.

This chain links TRBV7-9 with TRBJ2-3; D gene ambiguous. Trimming stripped 3 bases from V and 2 bases from J, with 15 bases between. The CDR3 extends over 16 amino acids. Germline V gives CDR1 SEHNR, CDR2 FQNEAQ (reference sequence). This chain's CDR3 is CASSFGVIFNTDTQYF. The CDR3 nucleotides read TGTGCCAGCAGCTTTGGGGTCATCTTTAACACAGATACGCAGTATTTT.

About this clonotype: Just one base apart from a much larger clone, this may be a read error. V is TRBV20-1 and J is TRBJ2-5; the D is unclear. This CDR3 contains 11 residues. From germline, CDR1 is DFQATT and CDR2 SNEGSKA (reference sequence). For the CDR3, the DNA is TGCAGGGCTAGGTATAGGGAGACCCAGTACTTC. Protein product: CRARYRETQYF.

V usage is TRBV28 and J usage is TRBJ2-7; D unclear. Deletions cut 4 bases from V and 3 bases from J, with 13 bases between. CDR3 length equals 14 residues. Germline CDR1 is MDHEN and CDR2 is SYDVKM. The CDR3 spells CASSSNQVIYEQYF. CDR3 in DNA: TGTGCCAGCAGTTCGAACCAGGTAATCTACGAGCAGTACTTC.

Only a few counts were recorded for this clonotype. The rearrangement uses TRBV11-1 and TRBJ2-3; no firm D call. Trimming took off 5 bases at V and 11 bases at J, with 8 bases between the two ends. This CDR3 region has 10 residues. Germline V gene data show CDR1 as SGHAT and CDR2 as FQDESV (reference sequence). The CDR3 region is CASSPMEQYF. The CDR3, as DNA: TGTGCCAGCAGCCCGATGGAGCAGTATTTT. Together with reference TRBV11-1 and TRBJ2-3, the CDR3 gives the full variable domain: EAEVAQSPRYKITEKSQAVAFWCDPISGHATLYWYRQILGQGPELLVQFQDESVVDDSQLPKDRFSAERLKGVDSTLKIQPAELGDSAMYLCASSPMEQYFGPGTRLTVL.

The chain joins TRBV12-3 or TRBV12-4 to TRBJ1-5, with a tentative D call TRBD1 (5 bases). V lost 6 bases and J 7 bases, leaving 10 bases between the germline ends. The CDR3 runs 12 residues. CDR3 in DNA: TGTGCCAGCAGGACCGAGGGGCAGCCCCAGCATTTT. Its protein is CASRTEGQPQHF.

This clonotype was recorded a few times. The chain combines TRBV4-3 with TRBJ2-2; maybe TRBD2 (5 bases). This CDR3 contains 16 residues. V lost 0 bases to trimming and J lost 3 bases, with 11 bases between them. Germline CDR1 LGHNA, CDR2 YSLEER. The CDR3 sequence is CASSQEFQDYTGELFF. The CDR3 region has the DNA TGCGCCAGCAGCCAAGAGTTCCAGGACTACACCGGGGAGCTGTTTTTT.

In this sample, this clonotype turned up a few times. The chain couples TRBV6-5 to TRBJ2-7; 11 nucleotides match TRBD2. V shed 4 bases and J 4 bases; nucleotides not matched to a gene: 9. Germline values: CDR1 MNHEY, CDR2 SVGAGI. The CDR3 sequence is 16 residues long. CDR3 sequence: CASSSLTSGGRYEQYF. The CDR3 nucleotides read TGTGCCAGCAGTTCCCTAACTAGCGGGGGACGGTACGAGCAGTACTTC.

This rearrangement joins TRBV6-6 to TRBJ1-5; D not certain. Germline V gene data show CDR1 as MNHNY and CDR2 as SVGAGI (reference sequence). The germline V and J ends were trimmed by 6 bases and 0 bases, with 12 bases remaining between them. The CDR3 runs 15 residues. CDR3 sequence: CASRSRRYSNQPQHF. In nucleotides, the CDR3 is TGTGCCAGCAGATCCCGACGGTATAGCAATCAGCCCCAGCATTTT.

This clonotype was picked up a small number of times. The rearrangement links TRBV28 to TRBJ2-4, with a tentative D call TRBD2 (6 bases). The germline V gene encodes CDR1 MDHEN and CDR2 SYDVKM. The CDR3 length is 13 residues. The V end was cut by 5 bases, the J end by 7 bases, with 12 bases between. CDR3 DNA: TGTGCCAGCAGTCCGGGACTCCAGAACATTCAGTACTTC. The encoded protein is CASSPGLQNIQYF.

About this clonotype: At one of its ends the junction is not consistent with the germline gene, which may arise from a read error. The V call is TRBV3-1, the J call TRBJ2-7; perhaps TRBD2 as D (7 bases). From germline, CDR1 is LGHDT and CDR2 YNNKEL (reference sequence). The CDR3 is made up of 14 amino acids. Written as DNA, the CDR3 is TGTGCCAGCAGCCAAGGCTCGGGGGGCAACGAGCGGTACTTC. It is translated as CASSQGSGGNERYF.

Regarding this clonotype: A clone one base away is much larger, so this may be a read error. The genes are TRBV29-1 and TRBJ2-1; D gene unclear. The CDR3 length is 12 residues. CDR1 is SQVTM and CDR2 is ANQGSEA in the germline V gene. The CDR3 nucleotides read TGCAGCGTTGTGCGGAGATACAATGGGCAGTTCTTC. Translating it yields CSVVRRYNGQFF.

This clonotype showed up just a few times. The chain uses TRBV4-3 and TRBJ2-5; D is perhaps TRBD1 or TRBD2 (6 bases each). V shed 0 bases and J shed 5 bases, with 13 bases lying between them. CDR3 length equals 15 residues. Germline V gives CDR1 LGHNA, CDR2 YSLEER. CDR3 coding DNA: TGCGCCAGCAGCCAAGACCGACTAGGGGGTGAGACCCAGTACTTC. This translates into CASSQDRLGGETQYF.

The chain has TRBV6-6 and TRBJ1-2; D ambiguous. CDR3 size: 16 residues. Between the trimmed V and J ends, which lost 2 bases and 0 bases, there was a span of 13 bases. The V gene's germline CDR1 is MNHNY and CDR2 SVGAGI (reference sequence). The CDR3 sequence is CASSYPSGAANYGYTF. The CDR3 region has the DNA TGTGCCAGCAGTTACCCATCAGGAGCGGCTAACTATGGCTACACCTTC.

This clonotype has only a few counts. V and J are TRBV11-3 and TRBJ2-1; the match to TRBD1 covers 9 bases. CDR3 length: 16 residues. Losses at the gene ends were 3 bases for V and 7 bases for J; bases not matched to a gene: 10. Germline V gene data show CDR1 as SGHNT and CDR2 as YENEEA. The CDR3 sequence: CASSFSGTGFENEQFF. For the CDR3, the DNA is TGTGCCAGCAGCTTCTCCGGGACAGGGTTTGAAAATGAGCAGTTCTTC.

The rearrangement uses TRBV7-2 and TRBJ2-3; TRBD2 matches at 16 bases. The CDR3 sequence is 19 residues long. Germline CDR1 is SGHTA and CDR2 is FQGNSA. The V gene end was trimmed by 3 bases and the J gene end by 4 bases; junction bases not matched to a gene: 10. The CDR3 loop is CASSFTGTSGGAYSDTQYF. The CDR3 DNA reads as TGTGCCAGCAGCTTTACCGGGACTAGCGGGGGGGCCTATTCAGATACGCAGTATTTT.

The CDR3, as DNA: TGTGCCATCAGTGATTCCGGGACAGGGCTAACCGGGGAGCTGTTTTTT. Its protein product is CAISDSGTGLTGELFF. This chain uses TRBV10-3 with TRBJ2-2; TRBD1 matches at 9 bases. Trimming cost V 3 bases and J 5 bases; bases outside gene matches: 7. Germline values: CDR1 ENHRY, CDR2 SYGVKD. The CDR3 consists of 16 residues.

V gene TRBV15 combines with J gene TRBJ2-3; D is possibly TRBD2 (6 bases). Germline CDR1 LNHNV, CDR2 YYDKDF (reference sequence). This CDR3 has 16 residues. V lost 0 bases, J lost 2 bases, and 12 bases lay in between. The CDR3 nucleotides read TGTGCCACCAGCAGAGAGTCGGGAGCGGACACAGATACGCAGTATTTT. This gives the protein CATSRESGADTDTQYF.

This chain connects TRBV27 to TRBJ2-6; D is perhaps TRBD1 (5 bases). The V gene's germline CDR1 is MNHEY and CDR2 SMNVEV (reference sequence). This CDR3 has 17 residues. V dropped 5 bases and J dropped 0 bases, with 14 bases sitting between them. CDR3 bases: TGTGCCAGCAGTCCATATACAGGCCTCTCTGGGGCCAACGTCCTGACTTTC. Translation gives CASSPYTGLSGANVLTF.